This is a list of T cell receptor beta chains from one sample in a study of a mutant IDH1 vaccine in newly diagnosed glioma. The assay was immunoSEQ multiplex PCR, and TCRdb's table has in-frame clones only and misses some. The sample yields approximately 100,000 clones, approximately 90% seen once. The sequencing used PBMCs, collected from a glioma patient treated with radiotherapy, temozolomide or both. The receptor source for this set is a woman in her fifties or sixties with glioma. Each CDR3 is given with its conserved first and last residue.

v_gene	j_gene	CDR3aa
TRBV27	TRBJ1-4	CASSSNRDEKLFF
TRBV4-2	TRBJ2-3	CASSQETGRLTDTQYF
TRBV7-9	TRBJ1-1	CASGTGNTEAFF
TRBV2	TRBJ1-1	CASTGGQGGPRAAFF
TRBV7-9	TRBJ2-5	CASSLQSETQYF
TRBV18	TRBJ2-5	CASSAWETQYF
TRBV19	TRBJ1-2	CASSLGQVGYGYTF
TRBV9	TRBJ1-2	CASSEKEGEVRGYTF
TRBV7-9	TRBJ2-1	CASSALLAANFYNEQFF
TRBV29-1	TRBJ2-7	CSVSSGGSSYEQYF
TRBV4-1	TRBJ2-7	CASSQSGTGTSYEQYF
TRBV7-9	TRBJ2-7	CASSPEMAPYEQYF
TRBV6-5	TRBJ2-3	CATTGGTDTQYF
TRBV28	TRBJ1-6	CASSEGAESPLHF
TRBV6-6	TRBJ2-7	CAGGRTGQGIHEQYF
TRBV16	TRBJ1-5	CASSQTGGNQPQHF
TRBV5-4	TRBJ2-3	CASSPGTGADTQYF
TRBV7-2	TRBJ1-3	CASRGWTGDSGNTIYF
TRBV6-4	TRBJ2-1	CASSDSGRGYNEQFF
TRBV6-6	TRBJ2-3	CASSYSASSTDTQYF
TRBV27	TRBJ2-1	CASSLSRSSYNEQFF
TRBV7-6	TRBJ1-1	CASSLAGGWNTEAFF
TRBV28	TRBJ2-4	CASTSLAKNIQYF
TRBV2	TRBJ2-5	CASSLDRVGTQYF
TRBV6-1	TRBJ2-1	CASSGNYNEQFF
TRBV5-4	TRBJ1-1	CASSLAQRVRNTEAFF
TRBV19	TRBJ1-1	CASSISLGRIGTEAFF
TRBV19	TRBJ1-1	CASSMLGWNTEAFF
TRBV30	TRBJ2-5	CAWSGAGGQETQYF
TRBV29-1	TRBJ1-1	CSGLTGGTEAFF
TRBV11-2	TRBJ2-3	CASRLGDTDTQYF
TRBV28	TRBJ2-7	CASSTTYEQYF
TRBV4-1	TRBJ1-2	CASSQEWGEYGYTF
TRBV5-1	TRBJ2-7	CASSLGRNYEQYF
TRBV5-1	TRBJ2-2	CASSPPVVAGVTGELFF
TRBV19	TRBJ2-6	CASSWGGTFSGANVLTF
TRBV2	TRBJ2-7	CASSEGLSYEQYF
TRBV6-5	TRBJ2-3	CASSSGTGSDTQYF
TRBV11-3	TRBJ2-1	CASSLASGGLGNEQFF
TRBV6-5	TRBJ2-2	CASSYTLAGGYGELFF
TRBV5-3	TRBJ1-5	CARSLLWGDGQPQHF
TRBV19	TRBJ1-6	CASRPDRPGGTLHF
TRBV10-3	TRBJ2-7	CAISLGTSGLYEQYF
TRBV28	TRBJ2-3	CASSFLGRGTQYF
TRBV14	TRBJ2-2	CASSPSPGELFF
TRBV6-1	TRBJ1-2	CASSVYRGTNYGYTF
TRBV7-3	TRBJ2-6	CASSVTNSGANVLTF
TRBV6-4	TRBJ2-3	CASSDSGLAGITSTDTQYF
TRBV7-7	TRBJ2-5	CASSFSGQGLETQYF
TRBV9	TRBJ2-5	CASSVSGAHQETQYF